Following are 13 T cell receptor beta chains from one sample sequenced in a study of OX40 agonist ivuxolimab in advanced cancers. Sequencing was performed with immunoSEQ multiplex PCR; in TCRdb, only in-frame clones are kept and a portion is missing. The sample carries about 55,000 clones, 80% recorded once. This specimen consisted of CD4+ or CD8+ T cells sorted from blood, obtained in a trial of the OX40 agonist ivuxolimab. Receptor source: an adult with an advanced solid tumor such as melanoma, head and neck, liver or kidney cancer.

The rearrangement links TRBV9 to TRBJ2-1; 11 positions match TRBD2. V lost 0 bases to trimming and J lost 9 bases; unmatched junction nucleotides: 8. The CDR3 is made up of 16 amino acids. The germline V gene has CDR1 SGDLS and CDR2 YYNGEE. This CDR3 reads CASSVGRLAGRGEQFF. In DNA, the CDR3 is TGTGCCAGCAGCGTAGGGAGACTAGCGGGAAGGGGTGAGCAGTTCTTC.

Only a few counts were recorded for this clone. The gene calls are TRBV27 and TRBJ2-5, with 11 bases matching TRBD2. Per the germline V gene, CDR1 is MNHEY and CDR2 is SMNVEV (reference sequence). The CDR3 sequence is 18 residues long. V shed 6 bases, J shed 5 bases, and the junction held 17 bases outside the gene matches. The CDR3 bases are TGTGCCAGCAGCCAAAGGACTAGCGGGCCTCTGGAGATCGAGACCCAGTACTTC. This translates into CASSQRTSGPLEIETQYF.

There are a few counts of this clone. This rearrangement joins TRBV5-4 to TRBJ2-7; D is perhaps TRBD1 or TRBD2 (5 bases each). Germline CDR1 SGHNT, CDR2 YYREEE (reference sequence). The CDR3 length is 14 residues. V was cut by 0 bases and J by 3 bases, with 10 bases left in between. Here the CDR3 DNA reads TGTGCCAGCAGCTTGGCGGGGCCCGACTACGAGCAGTACTTC. The encoded protein is CASSLAGPDYEQYF.

The DNA of the CDR3 is TGTGCCAGCAGCTTAAACAGGGTCCACGAGCAGTACTTC. It yields the protein CASSLNRVHEQYF. The rearrangement joins TRBV13 to TRBJ2-7; D perhaps matches TRBD1 (6 bases). Between the trimmed V and J ends, which lost 2 bases and 5 bases, there was a span of 10 bases. CDR3 length: 13 residues. Germline V CDR1 and CDR2: PRHDT, FYEKMQ (reference sequence).

The chain couples TRBV5-6 to TRBJ2-5, with D possibly TRBD2 on 5 matching bases. The ends were cut back, 3 bases at V and 1 base at J, with 7 bases in the middle. Germline V lookup: CDR1 SGHDT, CDR2 YYEEEE. The CDR3 sequence is 13 residues long. CDR3 in DNA: TGTGCCAGCAGCTGGACTGCCCAAGAGACCCAGTACTTC. Residues: CASSWTAQETQYF. Drawing the rest from reference TRBV5-6 and TRBJ2-5, the complete variable domain is DAGVTQSPTHLIKTRGQQVTLRCSPKSGHDTVSWYQQALGQGPQFIFQYYEEEERQRGNFPDRFSGHQFPNYSSELNVNALLLGDSALYLCASSWTAQETQYFGPGTRLLVL.

This sequence joins TRBV2 and TRBJ2-5; the D is unclear. The length of the CDR3 is 13 residues. V gave up 5 bases and J gave up 4 bases, with 11 bases separating them. Germline V CDR1 and CDR2: SNHLY, FYNNEI. The CDR3 DNA reads as TGTGCCAGCAGTCCCTATCCACGAGAGACCCAGTACTTC. This translates into CASSPYPRETQYF. Full variable domain (remainder filled in from reference TRBV2 and TRBJ2-5): EPEVTQTPSHQVTQMGQEVILRCVPISNHLYFYWYRQILGQKVEFLVSFYNNEISEKSEIFDDQFSVERPDGSNFTLKIRSTKLEDSAMYFCASSPYPRETQYFGPGTRLLVL.

A note on this clone: At one end, the junction sequence differs from germline, possibly due to a read error. This chain links TRBV15 with TRBJ2-5, with 10 bases fitting TRBD2. The closer fit of TRBJ2-7 to the DNA end suggests the J call may be wrong. Germline lookup yields CDR1 LNHNV and CDR2 YYDKDF (reference sequence). The CDR3 runs to 15 residues. Written as DNA, the CDR3 is TGTGCCACCAGCACCTCTAGCGGGAGCTCCCACGAGCAGTACTTC. Translation: CATSTSSGSSHEQYF.

This clone has just one count. The chain has TRBV7-3 and TRBJ2-1; 9 positions match TRBD2. V dropped 2 bases and J dropped 11; count of bases not matched to a gene: 10. The CDR3 totals 15 residues. In germline, CDR1 is SGHTA, CDR2 FQGTGA. The CDR3 region is CASSLDPSAGGKQFF. The CDR3 bases are TGTGCCAGCAGCTTAGATCCGTCGGCGGGAGGGAAGCAGTTCTTC.

The chain has TRBV14 and TRBJ1-5; D is ambiguous. The germline gives CDR1 SGHDN, CDR2 FVKESK. V was clipped by 0 bases and J by 3 bases, with 3 bases between them. The CDR3 has 13 amino acids. The chain's CDR3 is CASSQDHNQPQHF. CDR3 bases: TGTGCCAGCAGCCAAGACCACAATCAGCCCCAGCATTTT. Full variable domain (missing parts from reference TRBV14 and TRBJ1-5): EAGVTQFPSHSVIEKGQTVTLRCDPISGHDNLYWYRRVMGKEIKFLLHFVKESKQDESGMPNNRFLAERTGGTYSTLKVQPAELEDSGVYFCASSQDHNQPQHFGDGTRLSIL.

The V and J genes are TRBV6-5 and TRBJ2-7; D gene unclear. Germline V gene lookup returns CDR1 MNHEY and CDR2 SVGAGI. The CDR3 consists of 16 residues. V lost 2 bases and J lost 0, with 14 bases in between. The CDR3 protein is CASSYKGFPSSYEQYF. The CDR3, as DNA: TGTGCCAGCAGTTACAAGGGCTTCCCCAGCTCCTACGAGCAGTACTTC.

CDR3 residues: CASSVDSVVLNSPLHF. In DNA, the CDR3 is TGTGCCAGCAGCGTAGACTCGGTTGTCCTTAATTCACCCCTCCACTTT. The chain recombines TRBV9 with TRBJ1-6, with no clear D. The CDR3 is 16 amino acids. The V gene lost 0 bases and the J gene lost 6 bases, with 13 bases spanning the gap. Germline CDR1 SGDLS, CDR2 YYNGEE. The full variable domain, rest sourced from reference TRBV9 and TRBJ1-6, is DSGVTQTPKHLITATGQRVTLRCSPRSGDLSVYWYQQSLDQGLQFLIQYYNGEERAKGNILERFSAQQFPDLHSELNLSSLELGDSALYFCASSVDSVVLNSPLHFGNGTRLTVT.

The chain couples TRBV6-1 to TRBJ1-1; D gene uncertain. This CDR3 has 15 residues. Germline CDR1 is MNHNS and CDR2 is SASEGT. The V end lost 4 bases, the J end lost 0 bases, and 12 bases lay between the germline ends. This CDR3 reads CASSAGLFMNTEAFF. As DNA, the CDR3 is TGTGCCAGCAGTGCCGGACTCTTCATGAACACTGAAGCTTTCTTT.

The chain is built from TRBV2 and TRBJ2-7, with D possibly being TRBD1 (6 bases). The CDR3 runs 14 residues. Germline lookup yields CDR1 SNHLY and CDR2 FYNNEI. Trimming stripped 7 bases from V and 1 base from J, with 14 bases between. The CDR3 region has the DNA TGTGCCAGCATTCGAACAGGGCTGTCCTACGAGCAGTACTTC. This sequence encodes CASIRTGLSYEQYF.